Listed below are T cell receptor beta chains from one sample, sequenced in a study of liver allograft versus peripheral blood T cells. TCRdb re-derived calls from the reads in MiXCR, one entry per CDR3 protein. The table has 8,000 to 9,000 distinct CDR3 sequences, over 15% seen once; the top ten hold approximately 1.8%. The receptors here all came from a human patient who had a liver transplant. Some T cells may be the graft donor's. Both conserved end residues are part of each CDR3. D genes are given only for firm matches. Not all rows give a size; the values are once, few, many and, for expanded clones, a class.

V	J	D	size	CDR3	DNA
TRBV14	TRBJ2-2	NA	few	CASSVGLATTGELFF	TGTGCCAGCTCGGTGGGGCTAGCGACCACCGGGGAGCTGTTTTTT
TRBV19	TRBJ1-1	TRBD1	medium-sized	CASSPGTGALNTEAFF	TGTGCCAGTAGCCCCGGGACAGGGGCCTTGAACACTGAAGCTTTCTTT
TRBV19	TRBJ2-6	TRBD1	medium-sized	CASGQGKGAGANVLTF	TGTGCCAGTGGACAGGGAAAAGGGGCTGGGGCCAACGTCCTGACTTTC
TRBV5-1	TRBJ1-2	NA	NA	CASRDSYGYTF	TGCGCCAGCCGTGACAGTTATGGCTACACCTTC
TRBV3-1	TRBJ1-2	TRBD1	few	CASSHLQGYGYTF	TGTGCCAGCAGCCATCTACAGGGGTACGGCTACACCTTC
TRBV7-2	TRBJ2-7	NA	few	CASSPEGGPGYEQYF	TGTGCCAGCAGCCCCGAGGGGGGGCCCGGATACGAGCAGTACTTC
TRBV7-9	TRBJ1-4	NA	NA	CASSFSSFGSILFF	TGTGCCAGCAGCTTTTCCAGTTTTGGGAGTATACTGTTTTTT
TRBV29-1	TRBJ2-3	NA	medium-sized	CSVEPQDKDTQYF	TGCAGCGTTGAACCACAGGATAAAGATACGCAGTATTTT
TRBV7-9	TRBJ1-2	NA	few	CASSFDRANYGYTF	TGTGCCAGCAGCTTTGACCGAGCTAACTATGGCTACACCTTC
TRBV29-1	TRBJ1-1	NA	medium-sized	CSVAGVLITEAFF	TGCAGCGTTGCGGGGGTCTTGATCACTGAAGCTTTCTTT
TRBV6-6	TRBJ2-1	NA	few	CASRPGHTLPRGNEQFF	TGTGCCAGTCGACCGGGACACACACTACCGCGGGGCAATGAGCAGTTCTTC
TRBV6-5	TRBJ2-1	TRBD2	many	CASSSIPAGNEQFF	TGTGCCAGCAGTTCGATCCCAGCGGGAAATGAGCAGTTCTTC
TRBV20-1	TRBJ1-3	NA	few	CSARDGRDSSGNTIYF	TGCAGTGCTAGAGATGGGAGGGACTCCTCTGGAAACACCATATATTTT
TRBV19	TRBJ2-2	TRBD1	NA	CASSVRDRDTGELFF	TGTGCCAGTAGTGTCCGGGACAGAGACACCGGGGAGCTGTTTTTT
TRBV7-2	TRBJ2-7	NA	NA	CASTFTPGSYEQYF	TGTGCCAGCACCTTTACTCCGGGCTCCTACGAGCAGTACTTC
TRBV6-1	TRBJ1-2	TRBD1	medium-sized	CASSPQSDRGESGYTF	TGTGCCAGCAGCCCTCAGTCGGACAGGGGTGAAAGTGGCTACACCTTC
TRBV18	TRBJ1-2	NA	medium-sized	CASSPQENYGYTF	TGTGCCAGCTCACCACAAGAGAACTATGGCTACACCTTC
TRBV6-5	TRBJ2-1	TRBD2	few	CASSGPPGGAYEQFF	TGTGCCAGCAGTGGCCCTCCGGGGGGGGCCTATGAGCAGTTCTTC
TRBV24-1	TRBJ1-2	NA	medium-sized	CATSEAQGRGYTF	TGTGCCACCAGTGAGGCCCAGGGTCGCGGCTACACCTTC
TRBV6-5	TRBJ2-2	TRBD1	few	CASSFQGVGTGELFF	TGTGCCAGCAGTTTTCAGGGGGTAGGCACCGGGGAGCTGTTTTTT
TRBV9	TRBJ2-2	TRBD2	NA	CASSTLGGGTGELFF	TGTGCCAGCAGCACCCTCGGGGGGGGGACCGGGGAGCTGTTTTTT
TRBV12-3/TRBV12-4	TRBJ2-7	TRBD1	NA	CASTLRDRAYEQYF	TGTGCCAGCACCCTCCGGGACAGAGCCTACGAGCAGTACTTC
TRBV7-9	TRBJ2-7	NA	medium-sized	CASSEGLGTTAYEQYF	TGTGCCAGCAGTGAGGGGCTAGGGACCACCGCCTACGAGCAGTACTTC
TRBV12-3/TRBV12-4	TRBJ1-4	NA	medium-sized	CASSVLNRLEKLFF	TGTGCCAGCAGTGTCCTCAACAGGCTTGAAAAACTGTTTTTT
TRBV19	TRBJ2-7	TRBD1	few	CASSIGPPTGGQYEQYF	TGTGCCAGTAGTATAGGCCCCCCGACAGGGGGCCAATACGAGCAGTACTTC
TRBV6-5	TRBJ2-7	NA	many	CASSYSSPGADEQYF	TGTGCCAGCAGTTACTCGAGTCCGGGGGCGGACGAGCAGTACTTC
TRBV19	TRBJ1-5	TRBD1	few	CASSIGGGGGQPQHF	TGTGCCAGTAGTATAGGGGGAGGGGGCGGACAGCCCCAGCATTTT
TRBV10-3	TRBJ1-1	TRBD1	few	CAIRTGGADTEAFF	TGTGCCATCAGGACAGGGGGCGCGGACACTGAAGCTTTCTTT
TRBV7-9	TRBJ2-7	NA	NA	CASSLMSVGPYEQYF	TGTGCCAGCAGCTTAATGTCGGTGGGGCCTTACGAGCAGTACTTC
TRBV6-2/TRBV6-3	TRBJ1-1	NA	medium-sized	CASSFRTSNTEAFF	TGTGCCAGCAGTTTTAGGACGTCGAACACTGAAGCTTTCTTT
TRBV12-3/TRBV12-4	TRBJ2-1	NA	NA	CASSLRQEQFF	TGTGCCAGCAGTCTTCGACAGGAGCAGTTCTTC
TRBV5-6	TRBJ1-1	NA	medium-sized	CASSGPRGTEAFF	TGTGCCAGCAGCGGACCCCGGGGGACTGAAGCTTTCTTT
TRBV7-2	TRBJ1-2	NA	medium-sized	CASSLEGGRGYGYTF	TGTGCCAGCAGCTTAGAAGGGGGGAGAGGCTATGGCTACACCTTC
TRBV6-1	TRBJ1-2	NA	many	CASSEQGPGGYTF	TGTGCCAGCAGTGAACAAGGGCCCGGTGGCTACACCTTC
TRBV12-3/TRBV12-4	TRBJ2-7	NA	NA	CASAHRESSYEQYF	TGTGCCAGCGCCCACAGGGAAAGCTCCTACGAGCAGTACTTC
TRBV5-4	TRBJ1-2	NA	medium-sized	CASSLLARSQYYGYTF	TGTGCCAGCAGCTTGTTGGCCAGGAGTCAATACTATGGCTACACCTTC
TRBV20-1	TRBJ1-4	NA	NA	CSAARVLNEKLFF	TGCAGTGCTGCCCGGGTCCTGAATGAAAAACTGTTTTTT
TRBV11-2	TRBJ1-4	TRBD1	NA	CASSPRSILGRGPTNEKLFF	TGTGCCAGCAGCCCCAGAAGTATCCTCGGAAGGGGGCCAACTAATGAAAAACTGTTTTTT
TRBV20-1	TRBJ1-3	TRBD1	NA	CSARTGARNTIYF	TGCAGTGCTAGAACAGGGGCAAGAAACACCATATATTTT